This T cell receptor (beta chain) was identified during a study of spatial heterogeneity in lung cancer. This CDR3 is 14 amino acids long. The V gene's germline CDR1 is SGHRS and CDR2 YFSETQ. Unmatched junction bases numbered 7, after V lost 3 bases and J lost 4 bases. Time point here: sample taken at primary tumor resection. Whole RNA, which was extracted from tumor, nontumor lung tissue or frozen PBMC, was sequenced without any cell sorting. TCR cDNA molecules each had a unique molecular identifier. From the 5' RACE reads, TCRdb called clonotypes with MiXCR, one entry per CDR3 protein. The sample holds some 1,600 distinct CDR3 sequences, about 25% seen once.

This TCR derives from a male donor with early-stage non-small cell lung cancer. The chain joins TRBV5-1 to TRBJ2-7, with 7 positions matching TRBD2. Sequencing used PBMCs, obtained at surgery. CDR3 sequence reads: CASSWASGVYEQYF. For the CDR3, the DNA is TGCGCCAGCAGCTGGGCTAGCGGCGTGTACGAGCAGTACTTC.